A selection of T cell receptor beta chains follows, all from one sample in a study of T cell responses to AZD1222 COVID-19 vaccine. Libraries were prepared by immunoSEQ multiplex PCR; TCRdb keeps only in-frame clonotypes and omits some of them. The data hold fewer than 200,000 clones, with 75% to 90% observed a single time. The material was peripheral blood, obtained on day 0 of AZD1222 vaccination. These receptors all come from an adult in good health. CDR3s leave out the opening cysteine and the closing phenylalanine or tryptophan. Each record gives: J gene, V gene, CDR3 protein.

>TRBJ1-1|TRBV6-5
ASSNGQGGNTEAF
>TRBJ1-2|TRBV6-2/TRBV6-3
ASSSPSRTNYGYT
>TRBJ1-6|TRBV27
ASSSYNSPLH
>TRBJ2-7|TRBV6-6
ASSASTGAEQY
>TRBJ1-6|TRBV30
AWSVLGGAGNSPLH
>TRBJ2-3|TRBV28
ASSSTDTQY
>TRBJ2-1|TRBV20-1
SASAGLVINEQF
>TRBJ1-6|TRBV7-2
ASSLGSLFSYNSPLH
>TRBJ1-3|TRBV5-4
ASSFGQRGNTIY
>TRBJ1-6|TRBV30
AWCLEFNSPLH
>TRBJ1-3|TRBV3-1/TRBV3-2
ASSPGEGNTIY
>TRBJ1-5|TRBV6-5
ARPGPYSNQPQH
>TRBJ1-5|TRBV7-2
ASSPRPNSNQPQH
>TRBJ1-4|TRBV2
ASSDRGATNEKLF
>TRBJ1-3|TRBV27
ASSLRLGISGNTIY
>TRBJ1-4|TRBV2
ASSRDRVGEKLF
>TRBJ1-4|TRBV6-4
ASSSGQGNEKLF
>TRBJ2-7|TRBV27
ASSRTSGTSYEQY
>TRBJ1-5|TRBV3-1/TRBV3-2
ASSQGFSNQPQH
>TRBJ1-3|TRBV24-1
ATSDRSSGNTIY
>TRBJ2-5|TRBV2
AIQEETQY
>TRBJ1-3|TRBV7-2
ASSYWEPRSGNTIY
>TRBJ2-1|TRBV7-9
ASSSTSGRGSYNEQF
>TRBJ2-5|TRBV6-2/TRBV6-3
ASSYLEAGRKY
>TRBJ1-2|TRBV7-9
ARKPSYGYT
>TRBJ2-1|TRBV9
ASSALTGSYNEQF
>TRBJ1-4|TRBV27
ASSPRGREKLF
>TRBJ1-1|TRBV20-1
SASRQLNTEAF
>TRBJ2-2|TRBV11-3
ASSKPGQSTTGELF
>TRBJ2-2|TRBV2
ASRATETGELF
>TRBJ1-6|TRBV5-4
ASSLDRLSSYNSPLH
>TRBJ1-4|TRBV19
ATSDPRGRNEKLF
>TRBJ1-1|TRBV19
ASSISGGSRNTEAF
>TRBJ2-1|TRBV5-1
ASSSGSDEQF
>TRBJ2-1|TRBV7-2
ASSTSPTSGVYEQF
>TRBJ2-7|TRBV28
ASRIGGYEQY
>TRBJ2-2|TRBV30
ANRLAPTGELF
>TRBJ2-7|TRBV9
ASSVSGTSGYEQY
>TRBJ2-3|TRBV7-9
ASSPGLATDTQY
>TRBJ2-3|TRBV6-5
ASSPDLLYTDTQY
>TRBJ1-6|TRBV7-9
ASSFDGSNSPLH
>TRBJ2-2|TRBV28
ASSRAQAELF
>TRBJ2-3|TRBV6-5
ASTTGLSTDTQY
>TRBJ1-3|TRBV11-2
ASSPGTASYSGNTIY
>TRBJ2-7|TRBV6-5
ASSLAGGRSYEQY
>TRBJ2-2|TRBV11-1
ASWGGQGEGGELF
>TRBJ2-7|TRBV10-3
AISSVAGVFYEQY
>TRBJ2-1|TRBV19
ASSIGPAGANEQF
>TRBJ1-5|TRBV30
AWSESGEQPQH
>TRBJ1-4|TRBV4-3
ASSQRRQFGRPTNEKLF
>TRBJ1-4|TRBV18
ASSPRTADEKLF
>TRBJ1-2|TRBV5-1
ASRATLNYGYT
>TRBJ1-1|TRBV7-8
ASSLHFQGSNTEAF
>TRBJ2-1|TRBV3-1/TRBV3-2
ASSQGRVVEQF
>TRBJ1-6|TRBV14
ASSQEGKSTLH
>TRBJ2-2|TRBV5-1
ASSPPSRNTGELF
>TRBJ1-1|TRBV4-3
ASSQNAAAEAF
>TRBJ2-7|TRBV7-6
ASSLGAGGSYEQY
>TRBJ1-6|TRBV9
ASSANRANSPLH